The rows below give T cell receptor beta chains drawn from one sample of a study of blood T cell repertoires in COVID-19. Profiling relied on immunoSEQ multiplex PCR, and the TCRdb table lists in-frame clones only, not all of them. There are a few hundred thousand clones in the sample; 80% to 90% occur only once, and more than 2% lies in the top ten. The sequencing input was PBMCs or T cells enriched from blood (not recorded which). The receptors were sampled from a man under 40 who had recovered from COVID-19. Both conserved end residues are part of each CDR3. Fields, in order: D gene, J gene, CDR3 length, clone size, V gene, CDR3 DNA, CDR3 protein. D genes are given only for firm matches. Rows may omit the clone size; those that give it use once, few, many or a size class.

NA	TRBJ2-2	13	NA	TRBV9	TGTGCCAGCAGCGTTCATGACACCGGGGAGCTGTTTTTT	CASSVHDTGELFF
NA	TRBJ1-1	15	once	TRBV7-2	TGTGCCAGCAGCTCATACGGGGGATCGGACACTGAAGCTTTCTTT	CASSSYGGSDTEAFF
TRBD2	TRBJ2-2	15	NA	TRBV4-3	TGCGCCAGCAGCCTAGCGGGGGGGCCTTACGGGGAGCTGTTTTTT	CASSLAGGPYGELFF
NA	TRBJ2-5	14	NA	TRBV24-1	TGTGCCACCAGTGTTTCAGGGCGAACGGAGACCCAGTACTTC	CATSVSGRTETQYF
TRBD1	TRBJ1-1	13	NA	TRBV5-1	TGCGCCAGCAGCTTGGGTGACAGGGGTGAAGCTTTCTTT	CASSLGDRGEAFF
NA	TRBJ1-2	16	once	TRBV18	TGTGCCAGCTCACCACCGGCCAGGGGAGAGGGTTTTGGCTACACCTTC	CASSPPARGEGFGYTF
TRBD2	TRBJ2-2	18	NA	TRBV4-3	TGCGCCAGCAGCCAAGCTCTGGGACTACAGACGAACACCGGGGAGCTGTTTTTT	CASSQALGLQTNTGELFF
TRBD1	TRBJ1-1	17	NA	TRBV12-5	TGTGCTAGTGGTTTGGTTCTGGGACAGGGGTTGAACACTGAAGCTTTCTTT	CASGLVLGQGLNTEAFF
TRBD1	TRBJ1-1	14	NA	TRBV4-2	TGTGCCAGCAGCCAAGCGGACAGGGGAATTGGAGCTTTCTTT	CASSQADRGIGAFF
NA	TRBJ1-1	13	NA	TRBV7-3	TGTGCCAGCAGCTCTCACATGAACACTGAAGCTTTCTTT	CASSSHMNTEAFF
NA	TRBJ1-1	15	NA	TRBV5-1	TGCGCCAGCAGTCCCTGGGGGGGTTCAAGCACTGAAGCTTTCTTT	CASSPWGGSSTEAFF
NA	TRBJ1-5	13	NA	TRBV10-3	TGTGCCGCAGCCGGGGGGGTACATCAGCCCCAGCATTTT	CAAAGGVHQPQHF
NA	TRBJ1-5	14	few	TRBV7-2	TGTGCCAGCCGGGGATTTTCTAGCAATCAGCCCCAGCATTTT	CASRGFSSNQPQHF
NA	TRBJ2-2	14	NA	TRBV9	TGTGCCAGCAGCGTCGCGGGGGCTCCCGGGGAGCTGTTTTTT	CASSVAGAPGELFF
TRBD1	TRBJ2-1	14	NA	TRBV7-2	TGTGCCAGCAGTAAACAGGGGGCGAAGAATGAGCAGTTCTTC	CASSKQGAKNEQFF
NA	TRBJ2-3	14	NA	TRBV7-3	TGTGCCAGCAGCTTAACGTCCCGGGAGGATACGCAGTATTTT	CASSLTSREDTQYF
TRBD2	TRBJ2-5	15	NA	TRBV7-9	TGTGCCAGCAGCAGGACTAGCGGGGGCGGGGAGACCCAGTACTTC	CASSRTSGGGETQYF
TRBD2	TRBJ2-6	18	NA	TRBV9	TGTGCCAGCAGCGTAGATCGGGGGGTGTTATCTGGGGCCAACGTCCTGACTTTC	CASSVDRGVLSGANVLTF
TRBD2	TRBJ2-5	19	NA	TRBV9	TGTGCCAGCAGCGGACGACGGACTAGCGGGGGGGCCTATGAAGAGACCCAGTACTTC	CASSGRRTSGGAYEETQYF
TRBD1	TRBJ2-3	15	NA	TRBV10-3	TGTGCCATCAGGGCAGGGGGCGCGTCCTCAGATACGCAGTATTTT	CAIRAGGASSDTQYF
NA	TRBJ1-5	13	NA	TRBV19	TGTGCCAGTAGTTGGGGGGGTGATCAGCCCCAGCATTTT	CASSWGGDQPQHF
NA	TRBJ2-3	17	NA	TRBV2	TGTGCCAGCAGATACCCGCGGCAGGGGAAGGGCACAGATACGCAGTATTTT	CASRYPRQGKGTDTQYF
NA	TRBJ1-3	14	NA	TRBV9	TGTGCCAGCAGCGTAATAGACTCTGGAAACACCATATATTTT	CASSVIDSGNTIYF
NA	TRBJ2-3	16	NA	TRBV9	TGTGCCAGCAGCGTAATTGAACTTCGAGCCCCAGATACGCAGTATTTT	CASSVIELRAPDTQYF
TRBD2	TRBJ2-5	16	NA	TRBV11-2	TGTGCCAGCAGCTTAGTTGGCGGGGGACTACAAGAGACCCAGTACTTC	CASSLVGGGLQETQYF
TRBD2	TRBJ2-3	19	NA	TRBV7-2	TGTGCCAGCAGCGTATTACCGGGACTAGCGGGGGGGCACGCAGATACGCAGTATTTT	CASSVLPGLAGGHADTQYF
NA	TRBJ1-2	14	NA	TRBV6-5	TGTGCCAGCAGTTACTCGTCAGGGGTTTATGGCTACACCTTC	CASSYSSGVYGYTF
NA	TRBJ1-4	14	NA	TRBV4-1	TGCGCCAGCAGCCATCCCGGGAGGGAGGAAAAACTGTTTTTT	CASSHPGREEKLFF
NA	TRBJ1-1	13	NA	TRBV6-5	TGTGCCAGCAGTTACGAGGAGAACACTGAAGCTTTCTTT	CASSYEENTEAFF
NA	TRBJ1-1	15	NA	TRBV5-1	TGCGCCAGCAGCTTGGTCCCGGGGATGAACACTGAAGCTTTCTTT	CASSLVPGMNTEAFF
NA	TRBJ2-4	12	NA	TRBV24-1	TGTGCCACCAGTGATCCCGGGAACATTCAGTACTTC	CATSDPGNIQYF
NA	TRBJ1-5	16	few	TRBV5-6	TGTGCCAGCAGCTTGGGAGTCTACAGGGGCAATCAGCCCCAGCATTTT	CASSLGVYRGNQPQHF
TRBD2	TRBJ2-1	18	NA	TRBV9	TGTGCCAGCAGCGTAGCGGCTAGCGGGGGGGTGACACAGAATGAGCAGTTCTTC	CASSVAASGGVTQNEQFF
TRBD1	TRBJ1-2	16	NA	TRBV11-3	TGTGCCAGCAGCTTAGATCAGGCGGACAGGGCCCATGGCTACACCTTC	CASSLDQADRAHGYTF
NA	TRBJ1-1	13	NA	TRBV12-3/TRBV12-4	TGTGCCAGCAGTTTAGGGAGTAACACTGAAGCTTTCTTT	CASSLGSNTEAFF
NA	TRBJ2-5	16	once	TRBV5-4	TGTGCCAGCAGCTTAGCCGCGACGACAGCTCAAGAGACCCAGTACTTC	CASSLAATTAQETQYF
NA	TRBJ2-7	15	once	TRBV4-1	TGCGCCAGCAGCCAAGCCACAGGTATTATCTACGAGCAGTACTTC	CASSQATGIIYEQYF
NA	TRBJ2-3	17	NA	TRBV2	TGTGCCAGCAGACTCGACTCAGCGGCAGCTAGCACAGATACGCAGTATTTT	CASRLDSAAASTDTQYF
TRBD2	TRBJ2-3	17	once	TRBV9	TGTGCCAGCAGCGCTGGGACTAGCGGGGGGGCCACAGATACGCAGTATTTT	CASSAGTSGGATDTQYF
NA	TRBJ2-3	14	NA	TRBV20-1	TGCAGTGCTAGTGGTGGAGGGCGGGCAGATACGCAGTATTTT	CSASGGGRADTQYF
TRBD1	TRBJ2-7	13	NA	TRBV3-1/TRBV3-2	TGTGCCAGCAGCTCGCGGACAGGGTCCGAGCAGTACTTC	CASSSRTGSEQYF
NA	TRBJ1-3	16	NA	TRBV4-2	TGTGCCAGCAGCGACTCTTCGTCCGGGTCTGGAAACACCATATATTTT	CASSDSSSGSGNTIYF
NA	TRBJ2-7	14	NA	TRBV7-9	TGTGCCAGCAGCTCCCCCCGGGGACGGGGGGAGCAGTACTTC	CASSSPRGRGEQYF
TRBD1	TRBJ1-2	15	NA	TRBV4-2	TGTGCCAGCAGCCATGACAGGGACTCTAACTATGGCTACACCTTC	CASSHDRDSNYGYTF
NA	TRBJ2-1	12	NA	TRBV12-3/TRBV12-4	TGTGCCAGCAGTTTTGGTTCGGGTGAGCAGTTCTTC	CASSFGSGEQFF
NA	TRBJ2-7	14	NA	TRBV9	TGTGCCAGCAGCGCAGCAGGACAGTCCTACGAGCAGTACTTC	CASSAAGQSYEQYF
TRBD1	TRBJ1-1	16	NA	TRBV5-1	TGCGCCAGCAGCTTGGTCACAGGGGGCGCTTGGACTGAAGCTTTCTTT	CASSLVTGGAWTEAFF
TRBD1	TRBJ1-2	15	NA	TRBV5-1	TGCGCCAGCAGCTTGAAGGGCAGGGGGAACTATGGCTACACCTTC	CASSLKGRGNYGYTF
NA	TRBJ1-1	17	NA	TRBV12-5	TGTGCTAGTGGTTTGGATCGGGGGAGTAATAAGAACACTGAAGCTTTCTTT	CASGLDRGSNKNTEAFF
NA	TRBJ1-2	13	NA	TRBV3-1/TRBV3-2	TGTGCCAGCAGCCCCGGAGGGTTCACTGGCTACACCTTC	CASSPGGFTGYTF
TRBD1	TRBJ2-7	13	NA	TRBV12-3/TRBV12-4	TGTGCCAGCAGCCCGGGACAGGGGGCTCGTGAGTACTTC	CASSPGQGAREYF
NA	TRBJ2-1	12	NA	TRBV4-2	TGTGCCAGCAGCCCTTTAGGGAGTGAGCAGTTCTTC	CASSPLGSEQFF
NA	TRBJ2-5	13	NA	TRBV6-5	TGTGCCAGCAGTTACTCTAGGCGGGAGACCCAGTACTTC	CASSYSRRETQYF
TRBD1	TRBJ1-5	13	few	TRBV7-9	TGTGCAGGACAGGGAGGCAGCAATCAGCCCCAGCATTTT	CAGQGGSNQPQHF
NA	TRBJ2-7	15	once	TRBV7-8	TGTGCCAGCAGCACCTCCGGGACACTGTTCTACGAGCAGTACTTC	CASSTSGTLFYEQYF
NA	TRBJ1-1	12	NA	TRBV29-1	TGCAGCGGTGCGACAGGAGGCACTGAAGCTTTCTTT	CSGATGGTEAFF
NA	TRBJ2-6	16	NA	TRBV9	TGTGCCAGCAGCGTTTCCGTAGCGTCTGGGGCCAACGTCCTGACTTTC	CASSVSVASGANVLTF
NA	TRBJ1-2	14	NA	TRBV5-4	TGTGCCAGCAGCTTGGTGGGCAATAACTATGGCTACACCTTC	CASSLVGNNYGYTF
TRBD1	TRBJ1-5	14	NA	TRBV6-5	TGTGCCAGCAGCTCCGGGACAGGCAATCAGCCCCAGCATTTT	CASSSGTGNQPQHF